Below, one T cell receptor (beta chain) is given with its context. The antigen is unknown. The data were obtained in a study of memory CD4+ T cells and cytomegalovirus serostatus. The overall study: Healthy Belgian adult donors included 9 or 10 CMV-positive and 24 CMV-negative people.

As handled by the study authors: Out-of-frame sequences were removed, leaving about 2.2 million distinct TCRbeta sequences. Clones were sequenced by immunoSEQ multiplex PCR, and TCRdb holds only the in-frame ones, with some missing. V, J and clone size reflect that table, while D and trimming were determined from the DNA. This table has under 55,000 clones, around 81% appearing once. The sort gate was single viable CD3+CD4+CD8-CD45RO+ cells for memory CD4+ T cells. Findings and limits, study-wide: Suggested: most of the CMV-linked TCR signature lies in CD4+ memory cells.

The CDR3 is made up of 13 amino acids. The V gene's germline CDR1 is SQVTM and CDR2 ANQGSEA. V dropped 5 bases and J dropped 7 bases, with 15 bases sitting between them. This chain links TRBV29-1 with TRBJ2-4, with D possibly being TRBD1 or TRBD2 (6 bases each). This TCR came from an adult in good health and CMV-seronegative. Sequencing used memory CD4+ T cells from blood. The CDR3 coding sequence is TGCAGCGTTTTACAGGGAGGTAGTAACATTCAGTACTTC. Its translation is CSVLQGGSNIQYF.